These 11 T cell receptor beta chains originate from one sample sequenced in a study of T cell responses to AZD1222 COVID-19 vaccine. Sequencing used immunoSEQ multiplex PCR; TCRdb keeps in-frame clones, though not all of them. This table holds 70,000 or so clones, 88% found once. This sample comprised peripheral blood, obtained on day 0 of AZD1222 vaccination. These receptors originate from an adult in good health.

The gene calls are TRBV9 and TRBJ2-2; TRBD1 or TRBD2 may be the D gene (5 bases each). Germline values: CDR1 SGDLS, CDR2 YYNGEE. The CDR3 is 13 amino acids. Deletions cut 3 bases from V and 6 bases from J, with 9 bases between. The CDR3, as DNA: TGTGCCAGCAGCGATGGGACGTCCGGGGAGCTGTTTTTT. Translated, it gives CASSDGTSGELFF.

This chain joins TRBV3-1 (or the pseudogene TRBV3-2) and TRBJ1-1; D might be TRBD1 (5 bases). The CDR3 is 13 amino acids. CDR1 is LGHDT and CDR2 is YNNKEL in the germline V gene (reference sequence). Trimming removed 5 bases at V and 1 base at J, with 8 bases between. In nucleotides, the CDR3 is TGTGCCAGCAGCTTCGGACAGAACACTGAAGCTTTCTTT. It translates to CASSFGQNTEAFF.

The chain is built from TRBV2 and TRBJ1-1; D unresolved. The germline gives CDR1 SNHLY, CDR2 FYNNEI. The CDR3 is made up of 15 amino acids. Between the trimmed V and J ends, which lost 6 bases and 0 bases, there was a span of 14 bases. DNA for the CDR3: TGTGCCAGCAGGGAGCTAGGGCAGTTGAACACTGAAGCTTTCTTT. It specifies CASRELGQLNTEAFF.

By sample share, this clone is medium-sized (0.01 to 0.1%). This chain uses TRBV15 with TRBJ2-3, with 10 bases matching TRBD2. Germline-derived CDR1 and CDR2 are LNHNV and YYDKDF (reference sequence). The length of the CDR3 is 16 residues. The V gene end was trimmed by 4 bases and the J gene end by 3 bases; junction bases not matched to a gene: 7. CDR3 in DNA: TGTGCCACCAGCATCGCTAGCGGGAGTGGGACAGATACGCAGTATTTT. Protein product: CATSIASGSGTDTQYF.

A remark on this clone: The junction differs from germline at one of its ends, possibly a read error. The chain recombines TRBV28 with TRBJ2-3; tentatively, D is TRBD2 (6 bases). CDR1 and CDR2 from the germline V gene are MDHEN and SYDVKM. The CDR3 length is 12 residues. The CDR3 reads CASSLAGDTQYF. The DNA of the CDR3 is TGTGCTAGCAGTTTGGCGGGGGATACGCAGTATTTT.

This chain links TRBV29-1 with TRBJ2-1; D not certain. V lost 5 bases and J 7 bases, leaving 24 bases between the germline ends. The germline gives CDR1 SQVTM, CDR2 ANQGSEA. The CDR3 covers 16 residues. CDR3 loop: CSVFGEAGVFGNEQFF. In DNA, the CDR3 is TGCAGCGTTTTCGGAGAAGCTGGGGTATTTGGGAATGAGCAGTTCTTC.

This chain joins TRBV2 and TRBJ1-3; 8 bases match TRBD1. The CDR3 spans 14 residues. Trimming cost V 5 bases and J 2 bases; bases outside gene matches: 2. Germline V gene data show CDR1 as SNHLY and CDR2 as FYNNEI. In nucleotides, the CDR3 is TGTGCCAGCAGTCAACAGGGGGCTGGAAACACCATATATTTT. Protein: CASSQQGAGNTIYF. The whole variable domain, filled in from reference TRBV2 and TRBJ1-3, reads EPEVTQTPSHQVTQMGQEVILRCVPISNHLYFYWYRQILGQKVEFLVSFYNNEISEKSEIFDDQFSVERPDGSNFTLKIRSTKLEDSAMYFCASSQQGAGNTIYFGEGSWLTVV.

The V call is TRBV7-8, the J call TRBJ1-2; tentative D call: TRBD1 (5 bases). V lost 5 bases and J 7 bases, leaving 14 bases between the germline ends. The germline gives CDR1 SGHVS, CDR2 FQNEAQ. This CDR3 has 13 amino acids. Here the CDR3 DNA reads TGTGCCAGCAGCCGAGGACAATTGGGTGGCTACACCTTC. Translating gives CASSRGQLGGYTF.

The chain couples TRBV6-2 or TRBV6-3 to TRBJ1-3; D not certain. V shed 6 bases and J shed 0 bases, with 12 bases lying between them. The CDR3 covers 15 residues. Germline CDR1 and CDR2: MNHEY and SVGEGT. CDR3 loop: CASSRGLNSGNTIYF. The CDR3, as DNA: TGTGCCAGCAGCCGCGGACTGAACTCTGGAAACACCATATATTTT.

This clone was counted once. J is TRBJ1-1 and V is TRBV27; 9 bases match TRBD1. J gave up 1 base and V 6 bases, and 6 bases lay outside the gene matches. The germline V gene encodes CDR1 MNHEY and CDR2 SMNVEV (reference sequence). CDR3 length: 15 residues. The DNA for the CDR3 is TGTGCCAGCAGGGGACCGGGACAGGGGAACACTGAAGCTTTCTTT. It yields the protein CASRGPGQGNTEAFF.

A single count supports this clone. V usage is TRBV6-5 and J usage is TRBJ1-4, with D perhaps matching TRBD1 (6 bases). This CDR3 is built from 15 residues. V was cut by 6 bases and J by 0 bases, with 11 bases left in between. Germline CDR1 MNHEY, CDR2 SVGAGI. The CDR3 nucleotides are TGTGCCAGCAGCCGACAGGACCCAACTAATGAAAAACTGTTTTTT. Its translation is CASSRQDPTNEKLFF.